Ten or more counts support the clone carrying this TCR beta chain. The antigen is undetermined. The sample belongs to a study of CD8 T cells in ankylosing spondylitis. General study findings and limits: Clones linked to the disease showed a CD8+ phenotype. They occurred at relatively low frequencies in peripheral blood. Prior work had noted some motif variants in reactive arthritis blood and synovial fluid. What appeared characteristic of ankylosing spondylitis blood was a TCR beta motif of under 10 highly homologous variants.

Each CDR3 protein is one row after TCRdb ran MiXCR on the 5' RACE reads. The data hold approximately 500,000 distinct CDR3 sequences, with roughly an eighth observed a single time. Sequencing was carried out using blood, either unsorted or a sorted T cell fraction (not recorded which). This sequence was found in a male donor with ankylosing spondylitis.

CDR3 sequence (DNA): TGTGCCAGCAGAACCGGGCCTCAAGAGACCCAGTACTTC. This translates into CASRTGPQETQYF. The chain recombines TRBV12-3 or TRBV12-4 with TRBJ2-5; no clear D gene. Trimming left V 6 bases short and J 2 bases short, with 10 bases between. The CDR3 contains 13 residues.